What follows is one T cell receptor (beta chain) and its context. Its antigen is not identified. CD45RO/CCR7/CD25/CD127/CD95/CD27 staining was used to isolate CD4+ naive, central memory, regulatory and stem cell-like memory cells by sorting. The data stem from a study of beta chain features in type 1 diabetes. Study background: In age, gender and cell yields, patients were similar to healthy donors. Study conclusions and caveats: Researchers report that Type 1 diabetes patients had moderately but significantly shorter TCRB CDR3s across all four CD4+ subsets. Shorter templates might be favored by PCR, and equally so in patients and in controls.

Per the germline V gene, CDR1 is MGHDK and CDR2 is SYGVNS. The CDR3 covers 17 residues. V shed 3 bases, J shed 5 bases, and the junction held 9 bases outside the gene matches. Of the isolated RNA, all was reverse transcribed, and so the sequenced material was expressed TCRB transcripts. Samples of naive, central memory and regulatory T cells yielded a mean of about 3.4 million reads. Using immunoSEQ multiplex PCR, the repertoire was profiled, and TCRdb retains in-frame clones only, with some absent. In the table there are hundreds of thousands of clones, about 14% of which are singletons. The receptor comes from a man younger than 30 with type 1 diabetes. The chain carries TRBV25-1 and TRBJ2-2, with 10 bases identical to TRBD2. Sequenced material: naive CD4+ T cells from blood. CDR3 amino acids: CASSEGGASGRTGELFF. For the CDR3, the DNA is TGTGCCAGCAGTGAGGGAGGGGCTAGCGGGAGAACCGGGGAGCTGTTTTTT.